A selection of T cell receptor beta chains follows, all from one sample in a study of shared clonotypes between healthy human individuals. Libraries were prepared by immunoSEQ multiplex PCR; TCRdb keeps only in-frame clonotypes and omits some of them. The data contain over a million clones, around 78% of them seen just once; the ten biggest clones take up 0.5% to 0.6%. Source material: memory CD4+ T cells from PBMCs. The receptors originated from a man aged 18 to 30 in good health. Some clones in this sample may be carry-over from other donors' samples. CDR3s include the opening cysteine and the closing phenylalanine or tryptophan. The D gene is left open where the match is weak.

CASSGTSGLAYEQYF	TRBD2	TRBV2	TRBJ2-7
CASSVGSRTSQAW	TRBD2	TRBV9	TRBJ2-7
CASHLTGGLDYGYTF	TRBD1	TRBV5-1	TRBJ1-2
CASSRTSGMLGEQYF	TRBD2	TRBV7-8	TRBJ2-7
CASSQEPPGAYNEQFF	NA	TRBV4-3	TRBJ2-1
CASLKDRGIGDTQYF	TRBD1	TRBV2	TRBJ2-3
CASSLIPLVYNEQFF	NA	TRBV7-3	TRBJ2-1
CASSNSGANVLTF	NA	TRBV7-9	TRBJ2-6
CASGLGQGYTGELFF	NA	TRBV12-5	TRBJ2-2
CASSLVYMGRKANYGYTF	NA	TRBV7-9	TRBJ1-2
CATSRDRTGMEQYF	NA	TRBV15	TRBJ2-7
CASSRGFISGQQYF	NA	TRBV2	TRBJ2-7
CASSFTRQQAGSYEQYF	NA	TRBV7-9	TRBJ2-7
CASSVGRTGYETQYF	NA	TRBV9	TRBJ2-5
CASSRIKTSGIPYEQYF	TRBD2	TRBV5-1	TRBJ2-7
CASSQDQARQRLGGETQYF	NA	TRBV4-1	TRBJ2-5
CATSRETGGNEKLFF	TRBD1	TRBV15	TRBJ1-4
CASSQGGGGETQYF	TRBD1	TRBV4-1	TRBJ2-5
CASSPDGNQPQHF	NA	TRBV7-9	TRBJ1-5
CASSIGIQGSYGYTF	TRBD1	TRBV19	TRBJ1-2
CASSRGGRADTQYF	TRBD2	TRBV6-5	TRBJ2-3
CASRHQGGSYNEQFF	NA	TRBV27	TRBJ2-1
CASSIGEYVNGYTF	NA	TRBV19	TRBJ1-2
CATRDPYNEQFF	NA	TRBV10-3	TRBJ2-1
CAAGRWSGQGNNEQYF	TRBD1	TRBV7-9	TRBJ2-7
CASSEAGGRNNQPQHF	NA	TRBV6-1	TRBJ1-5
CASSKTAEAFF	NA	TRBV18	TRBJ1-1
CASSVQGTTEAFF	TRBD1	TRBV7-2	TRBJ1-1
CAWSQGVNQPQHF	NA	TRBV30	TRBJ1-5
CASNDRGLYEQYF	TRBD1	TRBV6-1	TRBJ2-7
CASSTGPYNEQFF	NA	TRBV11-3	TRBJ2-1
CASSQGMASGELFF	NA	TRBV4-2	TRBJ2-2
CAWSKDSNQPQHF	NA	TRBV30	TRBJ1-5
CASTEVSYEQYF	NA	TRBV10-1	TRBJ2-7
CASSFSDSPNQPQHF	NA	TRBV5-5	TRBJ1-5